Below, one TCR beta chain is given with its context. The record originates from a study of blood T cell repertoires in COVID-19. Study overall: COVID-19 samples from acute and convalescent phases originated in the United States, Italy and Spain. PBMCs, B-cell-depleted T cells, or T cells provided the cDNA or gDNA that made up the material.

Clones were sequenced by immunoSEQ multiplex PCR, and TCRdb holds only the in-frame ones, with some missing. This sample carries a few hundred thousand clones, about nine tenths of them seen once, and the ten largest clones take around 12%. The ends were cut back, 6 bases at V and 2 bases at J, with 10 bases in the middle. There are 13 residues in the CDR3. Source material: peripheral blood. This clonotype was sampled from a woman in her sixties or seventies with acute or convalescent COVID-19. V gene TRBV12-3 or TRBV12-4 combines with J gene TRBJ1-2; D remains ambiguous. The DNA of the CDR3 is TGTGCCAGCAGCGTAGGAGGGAACTATGGCTACACCTTC. Its translation is CASSVGGNYGYTF.